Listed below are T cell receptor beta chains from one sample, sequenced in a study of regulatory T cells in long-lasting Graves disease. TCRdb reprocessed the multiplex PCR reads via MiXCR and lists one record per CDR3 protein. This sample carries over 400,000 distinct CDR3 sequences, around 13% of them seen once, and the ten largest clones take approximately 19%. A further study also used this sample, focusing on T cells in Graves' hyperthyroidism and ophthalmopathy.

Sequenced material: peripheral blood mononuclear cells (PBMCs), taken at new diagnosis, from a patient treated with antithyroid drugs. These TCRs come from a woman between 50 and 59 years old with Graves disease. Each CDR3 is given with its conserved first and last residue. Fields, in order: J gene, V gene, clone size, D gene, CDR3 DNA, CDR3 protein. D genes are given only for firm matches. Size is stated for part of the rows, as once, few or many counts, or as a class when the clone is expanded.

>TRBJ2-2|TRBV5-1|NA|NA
TGCGCCTGCGGTGAGCCCGGGGAGCTGTTTTTT
CACGEPGELFF
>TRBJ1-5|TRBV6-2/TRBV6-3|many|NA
TGTGCCAGCAGTGAAGGGTACGTCAATCAGCCCCAGCATTTT
CASSEGYVNQPQHF
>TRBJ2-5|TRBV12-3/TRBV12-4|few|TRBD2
TGTGCCAGCAGCATTAGCGGGAGGGAAGAGACCCAGTACTTC
CASSISGREETQYF
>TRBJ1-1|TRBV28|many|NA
TGTGCCAGCAGTGCCCAGACTAACACTGAAGCTTTCTTT
CASSAQTNTEAFF
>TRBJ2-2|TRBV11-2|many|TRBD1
TGTGCCAGCAGCCCACAGCAGGGGGTTACCGGGGAGCTGTTTTTT
CASSPQQGVTGELFF
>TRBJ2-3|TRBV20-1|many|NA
TGCAGTGCACACCGGGACATATCCACAGATACGCAGTATTTT
CSAHRDISTDTQYF
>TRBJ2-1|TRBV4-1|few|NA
TGCGCCAGCAGCCAAGGGCCCTCCTACAATGAGCAGTTCTTC
CASSQGPSYNEQFF
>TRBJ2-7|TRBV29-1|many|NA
TGCAGCGTTGAAGGGGGCCCGCAGGCAGCCGACTACGAGCAGTACTTC
CSVEGGPQAADYEQYF
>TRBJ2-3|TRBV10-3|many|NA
TGTGCCATCAGTTCGGACTATACGCAGTATTTT
CAISSDYTQYF
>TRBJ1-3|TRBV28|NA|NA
TGTGCCAGCAGCCCGGGGGGGCCGAACAACTCTGGAAACGCCATATATTTT
CASSPGGPNNSGNAIYF
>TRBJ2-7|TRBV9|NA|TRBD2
TGTGCCAGCAGCCCAAGGACTAGCGGGAGCGTTGGCTCCTACGAGCAGTACTTC
CASSPRTSGSVGSYEQYF
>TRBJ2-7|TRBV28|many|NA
TGTGCCAGCAGTTTTCCGGGTCACCCAACCTACGAGCAGTACTTC
CASSFPGHPTYEQYF
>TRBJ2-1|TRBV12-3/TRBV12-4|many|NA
TGTGCCAGCAGTTTAGGGCCCGTCGAGCAGTTCTTC
CASSLGPVEQFF
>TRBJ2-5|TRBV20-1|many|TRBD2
TGCAGTGCTATGACTAGCGGGACGGAGACCCAGTACTTC
CSAMTSGTETQYF
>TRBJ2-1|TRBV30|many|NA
TGTGCCTGGAGTGTACGTGGGATTGAGCAGTTCTTC
CAWSVRGIEQFF
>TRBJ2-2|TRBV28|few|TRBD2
TGTGCCAGCAGTTCGGCCGGGACTAGTGACGGGGAGCTGTTTTTT
CASSSAGTSDGELFF
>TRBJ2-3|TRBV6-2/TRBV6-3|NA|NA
TGTGCCAGCAGTGAATGGAGGGGACTTAGCACAGATACGCAGTATTTT
CASSEWRGLSTDTQYF
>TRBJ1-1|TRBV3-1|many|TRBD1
TGTGCCAGCAGCCAAGCCCGGGACAGGGGGCAAGCTTTCTTT
CASSQARDRGQAFF
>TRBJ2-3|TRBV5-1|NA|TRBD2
TGCGCCAGCAGCTTGTGGACTAGCGGGAGGGATAGTACAGATACGCAGTATTTT
CASSLWTSGRDSTDTQYF
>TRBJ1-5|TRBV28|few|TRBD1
TGTGCCAGCAGCTGGGGACAGGCCTTCACAGATACGCAGCATTTT
CASSWGQAFTDTQHF
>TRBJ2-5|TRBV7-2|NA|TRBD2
TGTGCCAGCAGCTCTGGACTAGCGGGAGTTCGGGGAGAGGCCCAGTACTTC
CASSSGLAGVRGEAQYF
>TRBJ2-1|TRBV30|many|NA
TGTGCCTGGAGCGGGGAAGCAACCTACAATGAGCAGTTCTTC
CAWSGEATYNEQFF
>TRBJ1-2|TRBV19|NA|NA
TGTGCCAGTAGTATCAGCAGGGGTGGCTACACCTTC
CASSISRGGYTF
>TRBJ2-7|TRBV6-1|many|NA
TGTGCCAGCAGTGCCCCAGAGGGGCGGTTTCGCGAGCAGTACTTC
CASSAPEGRFREQYF
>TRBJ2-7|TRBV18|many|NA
TGTGCCAGCTCCCCCACCCCCCAGGGTGAGCAGTACTTC
CASSPTPQGEQYF
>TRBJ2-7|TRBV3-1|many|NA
TGTGCCAGCAGCCAATACCCAGGGCAGGGGACCTACGAGCAGTACTTC
CASSQYPGQGTYEQYF
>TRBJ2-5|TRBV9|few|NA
TGTGCCAGCAGTGGGTCCGTGGAGACCCAGTACTTC
CASSGSVETQYF